The TCR beta chain described here comes from a study of PD-L1 blockade in urothelial cancer. The CDR3 is 14 amino acids. Germline-derived CDR1 and CDR2 are SGHRS and YFSETQ. Trimming took off 0 bases at V and 4 bases at J, with 8 bases between the two ends. Documented time point: pretreatment peripheral blood. The method was immunoSEQ multiplex PCR; TCRdb's version includes in-frame clones alone and lacks a portion of them. The sample lists about 35,000 clones; 75% to 85% were seen once. The chain is built from TRBV5-1 and TRBJ1-3, with D tentatively TRBD1 (5 bases). The source was PBMCs, collected around atezolizumab (anti-PD-L1) treatment. This clonotype was sampled from a man aged 55 to 70 with urothelial cancer. CDR3 sequence reads: CASSLDWGGNTIYF. The CDR3 DNA reads as TGCGCCAGCAGCTTGGATTGGGGCGGAAACACCATATATTTT.